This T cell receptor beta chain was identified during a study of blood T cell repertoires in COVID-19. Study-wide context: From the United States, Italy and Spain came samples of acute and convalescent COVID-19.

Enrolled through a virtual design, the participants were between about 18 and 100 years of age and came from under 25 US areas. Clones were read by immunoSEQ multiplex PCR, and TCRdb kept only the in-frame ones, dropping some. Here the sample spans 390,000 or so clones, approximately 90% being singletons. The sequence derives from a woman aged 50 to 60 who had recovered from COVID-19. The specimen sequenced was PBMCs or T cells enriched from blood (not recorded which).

The CDR3 spells CASSYPHEGWGTEAFF. In DNA, the CDR3 is TGTGCCAGCAGTTACCCCCATGAGGGTTGGGGTACTGAAGCTTTCTTT. This chain uses TRBV6-2 or TRBV6-3 with TRBJ1-1; D is unclear. This CDR3 is 16 amino acids long. Germline V gives CDR1 MNHEY, CDR2 SVGEGT. Trimming removed 2 bases at V and 5 bases at J, with 18 bases between.